This T cell receptor beta chain derives from a study of early T cells in non-severe SARS-CoV-2 infection. Across the study: The sequenced material was bulk RNA from unsorted whole blood, and its chains were unpaired.

Notes on this clonotype: Its antigen is not known.

Overall study results and limits: The VDJdb matching leaned toward anti-spike CD8 responses and overlooked private and CD4 specificities.

V lost 4 bases and J 0 bases, leaving 18 bases between the germline ends. This CDR3 is 17 amino acids long. Germline CDR1 is MNHEY and CDR2 is SVGEGT. Attachment of unique molecular identifiers to individual cDNA molecules was performed. TCRdb reanalysed the 5' RACE reads using MiXCR and keeps one entry per CDR3 protein. The table has approximately 66,000 distinct CDR3 sequences, 13% seen once; the top ten hold around 4.8%. Input material: whole blood. This rearrangement joins TRBV6-2 or TRBV6-3 to TRBJ1-1, with D tentatively TRBD1 (6 bases). The TCR sequence derives from an adult who was a healthcare worker with PCR-confirmed SARS-CoV-2 infection or an uninfected control (not recorded which). The CDR3 DNA reads TGTGCCAGCAGTTTCGGTCGACGGGGGGCCGTGAACACTGAAGCTTTCTTT. Its translation is CASSFGRRGAVNTEAFF.